The present T cell receptor beta chain was sequenced within a study of lymphopenia after photon versus proton radiotherapy. Study-level points and caveats: Post-nadir diversity loss with photons came from oligoclonal expansion, particularly CD8+ Temra cells. Authors raise, but do not show, better survival with proton therapy. In patients who died, overall survival fell as post-nadir TCR diversity dropped more. Proton therapy kept repertoires fairly stable, unlike photons, which gained effector/memory cells.

Profiling relied on immunoSEQ multiplex PCR, and the TCRdb table lists in-frame clones only, not all of them. Among tens of thousands of clones, around 83% were seen once, and the ten largest hold over 1.1%. The CDR3 spans 17 residues. With 0 bases removed from V and 0 bases from J, the gap between germline ends came to 14 bases. The germline V gene has CDR1 SGHTS and CDR2 YDEGEE. As concerns this clone: Its matching antigen is unknown.

This chain links TRBV5-8 with TRBJ2-3; D might be TRBD2 (6 bases). Sequenced here: peripheral blood, sampled from a patient treated with proton-based radiotherapy. The TCR sequence derives from a man aged 60-69 years with pancreatic cancer. CDR3 bases: TGTGCCAGCAGCTTGGCCAACCTAGCGCTAAGCACAGATACGCAGTATTTT. This translates into CASSLANLALSTDTQYF.